This entry describes one T cell receptor beta chain. Its specificity is unknown. This sample stems from a study of cytomegalovirus exposure and HLA in healthy donors. Looking at the study overall: Among about 190 million T cells, an earlier analysis found approximately 110 million unique TCR beta sequences. Findings and limits, study-wide: CMV serostatus stood as the only immune exposure information on hand. A cluster of highly shared sequence variants was likely a sequencing artifact. Previous analysis showed most TCR beta V segments were productive about 90% or about 30% of the time.

V was trimmed by 4 bases and J by 2 bases, leaving 12 bases between them. The CDR3 covers 16 residues. Per germline, CDR1 MNHNS and CDR2 SASEGT. The PCR was carried out with 60 Vbeta primers and 13 Jbeta primers. Sequencing used immunoSEQ multiplex PCR; TCRdb keeps in-frame clones, though not all of them. This table lists tens of thousands of clones. This sequence joins TRBV6-1 and TRBJ2-6, with D maybe TRBD2 (5 bases). Source material: PBMCs. This TCR came from a male donor in good health and CMV-seronegative. The chain's CDR3 is CASSAREPPGANVLTF. CDR3 DNA: TGTGCCAGCAGTGCGAGGGAACCCCCTGGGGCCAACGTCCTGACTTTC.